This T cell receptor beta chain stems from a study of circulating tumor DNA in untreated peripheral T-cell lymphoma (dated by TCRdb to about 2021). Baseline tumor tissue collected before treatment was sequenced to identify tumor-specific TCR clonotypes. In a trial, the study monitored patients with peripheral T-cell lymphoma who were getting frontline treatment by applying next-generation sequencing to their T-cell receptor sequences. Library prep was done by the immunoSEQ multiplex PCR assay. TCRdb's version of the immuneACCESS table is confined to in-frame rearrangements and falls short of the full clone set. An unresolved V gene accounts for under half of the shortfall where checked; the remainder is of unknown origin. This sample has 2,000 to 3,000 clones in its table, and 55% to 75% of those were observed once. Under 20% of the sample rests with the top ten. Here is what the overall study found, with its caveats: Tumor-specific clonotypes turned up in roughly 73% of patients, identified from 85% to 90% of baseline tissues and from approximately 67% of baseline serum samples.

The CDR3 runs 14 amino acids, cysteine and phenylalanine included. The DNA shown is the 42-base CDR3, in frame from base 1. The germline V gene yields MGHDK for CDR1 and SYGVNS for CDR2. The junction carries 13 bases between V and J, which are trimmed by 3 bases and 8 bases respectively. A word on this clone: The specificity of this receptor is unknown. No base quality values were provided; no much bigger clone lies one nucleotide off.

The rearrangement combines TRBV25-1 with TRBJ1-4; a confident D gene designation cannot be given. The receptor was derived from a human donor with peripheral T-cell lymphoma. Material: tumor tissue. The CDR3 reads CASSDTRTNEKLFF. The DNA sequence is given as TGTGCCAGCAGTGATACGAGGACGAACGAAAAACTGTTTTTT. The reference TRBV25-1 and TRBJ1-4 proteins fill in what lies around the CDR3, so the full variable domain reads EADIYQTPRYLVIGTGKKITLECSQTMGHDKMYWYQQDPGMELHLIHYSYGVNSTEKGDLSSESTVSRIRTEHFPLTLESARPSHTSQYLCASSDTRTNEKLFFGSGTQLSVL.